Presented here are 12 T cell receptor beta chains from one specimen sequenced in a study of beta chain features in type 1 diabetes. Expressed TCRB transcripts were sequenced because the isolated RNA had all been reverse transcribed beforehand. Assay used: immunoSEQ multiplex PCR; TCRdb lists only in-frame clones, some missing. The sample contains approximately 44,000 clones, 51% of which appear only once. Sequenced sample: Tregs from blood. Source of these receptors: a woman aged 18 to 35 in good health.

The V gene is TRBV29-1, the J gene TRBJ2-1; no definite D call. The CDR3 is 12 amino acids. Trimming left V 6 bases short and J 4 bases short, with 10 bases between. In germline, CDR1 is SQVTM, CDR2 ANQGSEA. The CDR3 DNA is TGCAGCGTCCAAAGAGGATACAATGAGCAGTTCTTC. It codes for CSVQRGYNEQFF.

This clone is a singleton in its sample. The V call is TRBV19, the J call TRBJ2-1, with TRBD2 identical over 9 bases. The germline CDR1 and CDR2 sequences are LNHDA and SQIVND (reference sequence). After removal of 5 bases from V and 0 bases from J, the junction contained 5 bases not matched to a gene. The CDR3 runs 16 residues. The CDR3 DNA follows: TGTGCCAGTAGTCCCAGCGGGAGGTCCTCCTACAATGAGCAGTTCTTC. Translating it yields CASSPSGRSSYNEQFF. Full variable domain (outside the CDR3, taken from reference TRBV19 and TRBJ2-1): DGGITQSPKYLFRKEGQNVTLSCEQNLNHDAMYWYRQDPGQGLRLIYYSQIVNDFQKGDIAEGYSVSREKKESFPLTVTSAQKNPTAFYLCASSPSGRSSYNEQFFGPGTRLTVL.

This clone has a handful of counts. V gene TRBV28 combines with J gene TRBJ1-2; D not resolved. The ends were cut back, 6 bases at V and 0 bases at J, with 5 bases in the middle. The CDR3 consists of 12 residues. The germline gives CDR1 MDHEN, CDR2 SYDVKM. The CDR3 protein is CASSPANYGYTF. The CDR3 nucleotides read TGTGCCAGCAGCCCAGCTAACTATGGCTACACCTTC.

The chain links TRBV18 to TRBJ2-7; TRBD2 is a possible D gene (5 bases). Germline CDR1 reads KGHSH; CDR2 reads LQKENI. Trimming pared 2 bases from V and 7 bases from J, leaving 18 bases between. The CDR3 length is 15 residues. The CDR3 loop reads CASSPSRRGHGEQYF. The CDR3 region has the DNA TGTGCCAGCTCACCAAGCCGCAGAGGGCATGGTGAGCAGTACTTC.

This chain connects TRBV18 to TRBJ2-7, with 8 bases identical to TRBD2. V lost 0 bases and J lost 3; bases outside the gene matches: 10. Looked up from germline, CDR1 is KGHSH and CDR2 is LQKENI. The CDR3 has 17 amino acids. Here the CDR3 reads CASSPPLGGGIGYEQYF. The CDR3 nucleotides read TGTGCCAGCTCACCACCCCTCGGGGGGGGAATAGGCTACGAGCAGTACTTC.

The chain uses TRBV10-3 and TRBJ2-1, with 10 bases identical to TRBD2. Germline-derived CDR1 and CDR2 are ENHRY and SYGVKD. This CDR3 region has 17 residues. Trimming removed 3 bases from V and 7 bases from J; junction bases left unmatched: 12. CDR3 sequence (DNA): TGTGCCATCAGTGATCACCGGGAGGGACTAGCGAGGAATGAGCAGTTCTTC. Translated: CAISDHREGLARNEQFF.

The chain carries TRBV7-8 and TRBJ1-3; TRBD1 is a possible D gene (5 bases). The V gene lost 0 bases and the J gene lost 0 bases, with 9 bases spanning the gap. The germline V gene has CDR1 SGHVS and CDR2 FQNEAQ. The CDR3 length is 16 residues. CDR3 in amino acids: CASSLAGAFSGNTIYF. CDR3 in DNA: TGTGCCAGCAGCTTAGCAGGGGCGTTCTCTGGAAACACCATATATTTT.

CDR3 residues: CASSLEGAWGYNEQFF. Written as DNA, the CDR3 is TGCGCCAGCAGCTTGGAGGGGGCTTGGGGTTACAATGAGCAGTTCTTC. V is TRBV5-1 and J is TRBJ2-1; 7 bases fit TRBD1. The length of the CDR3 is 16 residues. V was clipped by 0 bases and J by 4 bases; unmatched bases: 7. Germline V gene lookup returns CDR1 SGHRS and CDR2 YFSETQ.

This clone appeared a few times. V gene TRBV7-2 combines with J gene TRBJ1-3; D unresolved. Germline-derived CDR1 and CDR2 are SGHTA and FQGNSA. The CDR3 runs 16 residues. V was trimmed by 2 bases and J by 2 bases, leaving 13 bases between them. CDR3 bases: TGTGCCAGCAGCTTAACGGCCCGCGGTCCTGGAAACACCATATATTTT. Amino acids: CASSLTARGPGNTIYF.

This clone was seen more than once but under ten times. The same CDR3 is also encoded by other DNA sequences in this sample. The chain employs TRBV28 and TRBJ2-7; 7 bases fit TRBD1. The germline CDR1 and CDR2 sequences are MDHEN and SYDVKM. The CDR3 sequence is 15 residues long. J lost 2 bases, V lost 9 bases, and 13 bases had no gene match. The CDR3 bases are TGTGCCAGTTCAGGAATCGGGACAGCTACCTACGAGCAGTACTTC. Translating it yields CASSGIGTATYEQYF.

The chain has TRBV19 and TRBJ1-5; D call uncertain. V was pared by 1 base and J by 7 bases, with 8 bases between. The germline gives CDR1 LNHDA, CDR2 SQIVND (reference sequence). This CDR3 region has 13 residues. In nucleotides, the CDR3 is TGTGCCAGTAGTATAGGGGCGGGGCAGCCCCAGCATTTT. It is translated as CASSIGAGQPQHF.

The chain uses TRBV29-1 and TRBJ2-5, with TRBD2 identical over 11 bases. The DNA matches TRBJ2-7 better at its end, which makes the J call doubtful. The CDR3 is made up of 13 amino acids. The germline V gene has CDR1 SQVTM and CDR2 ANQGSEA. In DNA form, the CDR3 reads TGCAGCGTACGACTAGCGGGATTCCACGAGCAGTACTTC. This translates into CSVRLAGFHEQYF.